The 27 T cell receptor beta chains in this list originate from one sample, sequenced in a study of metastatic and nonmetastatic thyroid tumors. Via MiXCR, TCRdb re-called the PCR reads. Among fewer than 35,000 clones listed, around 16% were seen once. No treatment had been given to any patient before thyroid surgery. Sequencing used blood. The receptors originated from a male donor with papillary thyroid cancer or a benign thyroid nodule (not recorded which). Some clones in this sample may be carry-over from other donors' samples.

This clone was seen at least ten times. The chain is built from TRBV15 and TRBJ2-1; D gene uncertain. The CDR3 runs 13 residues. Trimming cost V 0 bases and J 10 bases, with 10 bases left between them. CDR1 and CDR2 from the germline V gene are LNHNV and YYDKDF (reference sequence). CDR3 sequence: CATSRDLDHEQFF. CDR3 coding DNA: TGTGCCACCAGCAGAGATCTTGACCACGAGCAGTTCTTC.

In its sample, this clone was seen many times. The chain uses TRBV3-1 and TRBJ2-7; 9 nucleotides agree with TRBD1. In germline, CDR1 is LGHDT, CDR2 YNNKEL (reference sequence). Trimming took 0 bases from V and 3 from J; bases not matched to a gene: 6. The length of the CDR3 is 16 residues. The CDR3 nucleotides are TGTGCCAGCAGCCAAGACACCTGGGACAGGGTCTACGAGCAGTACTTC. It is translated as CASSQDTWDRVYEQYF.

This clone was picked up many times. The junction shows a germline mismatch at one end, possibly a read error. This chain connects TRBV20-1 to TRBJ2-1; 11 bases line up with TRBD2. Germline V gives CDR1 DFQATT, CDR2 SNEGSKA (reference sequence). The CDR3 consists of 14 residues. The CDR3 DNA follows: TGCAGTGCTATTACTAGCGGGAGCTACCATGAGCAGTTCTTC. This translates into CSAITSGSYHEQFF.

This clone appeared many times. The chain couples TRBV7-9 to TRBJ1-1; D is unresolved. This CDR3 is 13 amino acids long. Trimming removed 2 bases from V and 1 base from J, with 5 bases in between. Germline V gene data show CDR1 as SEHNR and CDR2 as FQNEAQ (reference sequence). The CDR3 nucleotides read TGTGCCAGCAGCTTACACACGAACACTGAAGCTTTCTTT. It translates to CASSLHTNTEAFF. The full variable domain, rest sourced from reference TRBV7-9 and TRBJ1-1, is DTGVSQNPRHKITKRGQNVTFRCDPISEHNRLYWYRQTLGQGPEFLTYFQNEAQLEKSRLLSDRFSAERPKGSFSTLEIQRTEQGDSAMYLCASSLHTNTEAFFGQGTRLTVV.

This clone was observed a few times. This sequence may be a read error, since a much larger clone differs from it by one base. This chain uses TRBV5-1 with TRBJ2-5, with 9 bases lining up with TRBD1. The CDR3 totals 16 residues. After removal of 4 bases from V and 9 bases from J, the junction contained 16 bases not matched to a gene. CDR1 SGHRS and CDR2 YFSETQ come from the germline V gene. The CDR3 region has the DNA TGCGCCAGCAGCCTCGGACAGGGGCAAGGTGGATGGTCCCAGTACTTC. This translates into CASSLGQGQGGWSQYF.

With respect to this clone: This may be a read error: a much more frequent sequence differs by one nucleotide. Other DNA sequences of this sample code for an identical CDR3. The V call is TRBV29-1, the J call TRBJ1-1; the D is unclear. The germline V and J ends were trimmed by 7 bases and 6 bases, with 18 bases remaining between them. This CDR3 has 13 amino acids. Germline V gene lookup returns CDR1 SQVTM and CDR2 ANQGSEA. The CDR3, as DNA: TGCAGCGGCAGAACAAACCTGGGCGCTGAAGCTTTCTTT. It encodes CSGRTNLGAEAFF.

In this sample, this clone turned up many times. The gene calls are TRBV6-1 and TRBJ2-1; the match to TRBD2 covers 10 bases. The CDR3 is made up of 16 amino acids. V was clipped by 6 bases and J by 6 bases; unmatched bases: 11. Germline CDR1 is MNHNS and CDR2 is SASEGT. This chain's CDR3 is CASRLAGDPLGNEQFF. CDR3 coding DNA: TGTGCCAGCAGGCTAGCGGGAGATCCCCTGGGCAATGAGCAGTTCTTC.

This chain links TRBV27 with TRBJ2-5; 7 nucleotides match TRBD2. Per germline, CDR1 MNHEY and CDR2 SMNVEV (reference sequence). V lost 0 bases to trimming and J lost 3 bases; unmatched junction nucleotides: 7. The CDR3 is 16 residues long. The CDR3 DNA reads as TGTGCCAGCAGTTTATCCCTTGGTGCGGGAGAAGAGACCCAGTACTTC. It translates to CASSLSLGAGEETQYF.

There are many counts of this clone. V and J are TRBV4-1 and TRBJ2-7; 8 nucleotides align to TRBD2. Germline V gene sequence: CDR1 MGHRA, CDR2 YSYEKL. V lost 0 bases and J lost 3; bases outside the gene matches: 16. The CDR3 contains 19 residues. CDR3 sequence reads: CASSQDYTPGAGGIYEQYF. In DNA form, the CDR3 reads TGCGCCAGCAGCCAAGATTATACCCCCGGGGCGGGAGGTATCTACGAGCAGTACTTC.

This chain links TRBV5-1 with TRBJ2-2, with D hard to call. The V gene's germline CDR1 is SGHRS and CDR2 YFSETQ. V was clipped by 1 base and J by 1 base, with 8 bases between them. This CDR3 is 15 amino acids long. As DNA, the CDR3 is TGCGCCAGCAGCTTGAGGGCAGGGAACACCGGGGAGCTGTTTTTT. As protein: CASSLRAGNTGELFF.

V usage is TRBV5-1 and J usage is TRBJ1-3, with D possibly TRBD1 on 5 matching bases. V was shortened by 5 bases and J by 0 bases, with 12 bases between the two germline ends. This CDR3 region has 15 residues. Germline V CDR1 and CDR2: SGHRS, YFSETQ. The CDR3 region is CASRDSLISGNTIYF. CDR3 DNA: TGCGCCAGCAGAGACAGCCTCATCTCTGGAAACACCATATATTTT.

This clone was detected many times. V and J are TRBV30 and TRBJ1-4, with D hard to call. Deletions cut 1 base from V and 11 bases from J, with 14 bases between. The CDR3 sequence is 13 residues long. Germline assignment: CDR1 GTSNPN and CDR2 SVGIG (reference sequence). In nucleotides, the CDR3 is TGTGCCTGGAGTGCGGGCGGAAGTAAGAAACTGTTTTTT. This sequence encodes CAWSAGGSKKLFF. Based on the CDR3 plus reference TRBV30 and TRBJ1-4, the full variable domain is SQTIHQWPATLVQPVGSPLSLECTVEGTSNPNLYWYRQAAGRGLQLLFYSVGIGQISSEVPQNLSASRPQDRQFILSSKKLLLSDSGFYLCAWSAGGSKKLFFGSGTQLSVL.

On this clone: As the CDR3 is not closed by the conserved phenylalanine or tryptophan, this likely results from a read error. The gene calls are TRBV28 and TRBJ1-3; D unclear. Trimming shortened V by 8 bases and J by 2 bases, and 19 bases separated the two germline ends. Looked up from germline, CDR1 is MDHEN and CDR2 is SYDVKM. This CDR3 spans 16 amino acids. CDR3 residues: CASRPTMAPAGNTIYS. The CDR3 region has the DNA TGTGCCAGCCGACCGACCATGGCGCCCGCTGGAAACACCATATATTCT.

This clone was counted ten times or more. The rearrangement joins TRBV29-1 to TRBJ2-6; D might be TRBD2 (6 bases). The V end lost 5 bases, the J end lost 0 bases, and 14 bases lay between the germline ends. The CDR3 loop spans 16 amino acids. Germline CDR1 and CDR2: SQVTM and ANQGSEA. For the CDR3, the DNA is TGCAGCGTTTCCACGGCGGGGCTCTCTGGGGCCAACGTCCTGACTTTC. Translating it yields CSVSTAGLSGANVLTF.

About this clone itself: Compared with germline, one end of the junction differs, possibly owing to a read error. This chain links TRBV29-1 with TRBJ1-1; D is unresolved. The CDR3 is 13 residues long. CDR1 and CDR2 from the germline V gene are SQVTM and ANQGSEA. The DNA for the CDR3 is TGCGGCGTTGACGGAGGGAGTGACACTGAAGCTTTCTTT. This sequence encodes CGVDGGSDTEAFF.

A note on this clone: One end of the junction does not line up with germline, which may come from a read error. The rearrangement links TRBV2 to TRBJ2-1, with 10 positions matching TRBD2. This CDR3 is 15 amino acids long. The germline V gene has CDR1 SNHLY and CDR2 FYNNEI. CDR3: CVSRVIAGGYNEQFF. The CDR3 region has the DNA TGTGTCAGCAGAGTGATAGCGGGAGGTTACAATGAGCAGTTCTTC.

This clone appeared many times. This chain joins TRBV3-1 and TRBJ2-7, with D unclear. Trimming took off 2 bases at V and 3 bases at J, with 2 bases between the two ends. This CDR3 is 11 amino acids long. The germline gives CDR1 LGHDT, CDR2 YNNKEL (reference sequence). CDR3 protein: CASSQLYEQYF. CDR3 DNA: TGTGCCAGCAGCCAACTCTACGAGCAGTACTTC.

With respect to this clone: The junction departs from germline at one end; a sequencing error may be responsible. This rearrangement joins TRBV10-1 to TRBJ2-3; TRBD2 matches 8 bases. Germline V gives CDR1 WNHNN, CDR2 SYGVQD (reference sequence). CDR3 length: 14 residues. The DNA of the CDR3 is TGTGCCAGCATCCCGGGACTAGATCCAGATACGCAGTATTTT. It specifies CASIPGLDPDTQYF.

This clone was counted at least ten times. This sample also contains other DNA sequences that code for the same CDR3. This chain connects TRBV12-5 to TRBJ1-1; the D is unclear. The CDR3 contains 14 residues. The V gene lost 6 bases and the J gene lost 2 bases, with 13 bases spanning the gap. The germline V gene has CDR1 LGHNT and CDR2 FRNRAP. The CDR3 DNA reads as TGTGCTAGTGGCCGCGACATTCTTAACACTGAAGCTTTCTTT. This codes for CASGRDILNTEAFF.

This clone was seen a few times. The rearrangement joins TRBV28 to TRBJ1-6, with TRBD1 as a possible D gene (5 bases). This CDR3 comprises 12 residues. The V gene lost 10 bases and the J gene lost 7 bases, with 11 bases spanning the gap. Looked up from germline, CDR1 is MDHEN and CDR2 is SYDVKM. The CDR3 region is CAIDPGNSPLHF. The CDR3 DNA is TGTGCCATCGACCCAGGGAATTCACCCCTCCACTTT.

This clone has a count of ten or more. The chain carries TRBV4-1 and TRBJ1-6; TRBD1 matches at 10 bases. The germline gives CDR1 MGHRA, CDR2 YSYEKL. The CDR3 covers 15 residues. V was pared by 4 bases and J by 7 bases, with 4 bases of the junction left unmatched. In nucleotides, the CDR3 is TGCGCCAGCAGCCTTCAGGGACAGGGGAATTCACCCCTCCACTTT. It yields the protein CASSLQGQGNSPLHF.

CDR3 in amino acids: CASTPRWAGCGPVGELFF. CDR3 coding DNA: TGTGCCAGTACCCCCCGGTGGGCGGGGTGCGGGCCGGTCGGGGAGCTGTTTTTT. The genes are TRBV19 and TRBJ2-2, with a weak D call TRBD2 (6 bases). CDR3 length: 18 residues. V was trimmed by 7 bases and J by 7 bases, leaving 28 bases between them. Germline V CDR1 and CDR2: LNHDA, SQIVND (reference sequence). The full variable domain, its missing parts supplied by reference TRBV19 and TRBJ2-2, is DGGITQSPKYLFRKEGQNVTLSCEQNLNHDAMYWYRQDPGQGLRLIYYSQIVNDFQKGDIAEGYSVSREKKESFPLTVTSAQKNPTAFYLCASTPRWAGCGPVGELFFGEGSRLTVL.

This clone has at least ten counts. The CDR3 nucleotides are TGTGCCAGCAGCTTATGGGCGACTACTTACAATGAGCAGTTCTTC. It codes for CASSLWATTYNEQFF. The chain combines TRBV13 with TRBJ2-1; D may be TRBD2 (5 bases). V was trimmed by 2 bases and J by 4 bases, leaving 12 bases between them. This CDR3 contains 15 residues. Germline loops: CDR1 PRHDT, CDR2 FYEKMQ (reference sequence).

This clone was seen ten or more times. The same CDR3 arises from other DNA sequences in this sample as well. This chain links TRBV27 with TRBJ1-6; D ambiguous. V gave up 8 bases and J gave up 7 bases, with 9 bases separating them. The CDR3 contains 12 residues. Germline loops: CDR1 MNHEY, CDR2 SMNVEV (reference sequence). CDR3 sequence: CASRRPNSPLHF. The CDR3 coding sequence is TGTGCCAGCCGTCGACCCAATTCACCCCTCCACTTT.

Many counts were recorded for this clone. The V and J genes are TRBV9 and TRBJ1-1, with TRBD1 as a possible D gene (6 bases). V lost 4 bases and J lost 6, with 10 bases in between. The CDR3 consists of 12 residues. CDR1 SGDLS and CDR2 YYNGEE come from the germline V gene. The CDR3 is CASSPGTPEAFF. The CDR3 region has the DNA TGTGCCAGCAGCCCTGGGACACCTGAAGCTTTCTTT.

This clone has a count of ten or more. V usage is TRBV10-3 and J usage is TRBJ2-5, with 8 bases identical to TRBD1. The CDR3 covers 18 residues. V trimming: 0 bases; J trimming: 5 bases; junction bases outside the gene matches: 14. Per the germline V gene, CDR1 is ENHRY and CDR2 is SYGVKD. In nucleotides, the CDR3 is TGTGCCATCAGTGAGTCCGACCCAGGACAGGGAGTGGGGGAGACCCAGTACTTC. As protein: CAISESDPGQGVGETQYF.

This clone was recorded a few times. This CDR3 is missing its conserved last phenylalanine or tryptophan, likely due to a read error. The V gene is TRBV28, the J gene TRBJ1-1; 9 bases agree with TRBD1. V lost 5 bases, J lost 4 bases, and 8 bases stayed unmatched. The CDR3 is 15 residues long. Germline assignment: CDR1 MDHEN and CDR2 SYDVKM. The CDR3: CASSGDRAGCTEAFL. The CDR3 DNA follows: TGTGCCAGCAGTGGGGACAGGGCAGGATGCACTGAAGCTTTCTTA.